This passage covers 16 T cell receptor beta chains from one sample sequenced in a study of cytomegalovirus exposure and HLA in healthy donors. PCR employed 60 Vbeta and 13 Jbeta primers. Libraries were prepared by immunoSEQ multiplex PCR; TCRdb keeps only in-frame clonotypes and omits some of them. Here the sample spans about 170,000 clones, 80% to 90% being singletons. The source material was PBMCs. The receptors were sampled from a woman under 30 in good health and CMV-seropositive.

The chain joins TRBV10-3 to TRBJ1-1, with D hard to call. The CDR3 sequence is 14 residues long. Between the trimmed V and J ends, which lost 2 bases and 0 bases, there was a span of 7 bases. The germline V gene encodes CDR1 ENHRY and CDR2 SYGVKD. DNA for the CDR3: TGTGCCATCAGTGAGGCTGGCATGAACACTGAAGCTTTCTTT. Its translation is CAISEAGMNTEAFF.

Only a few counts were recorded for this clone. The V gene is TRBV7-9, the J gene TRBJ1-1; TRBD1 might be the D (5 bases). The CDR3 sequence is 14 residues long. In germline, CDR1 is SEHNR, CDR2 FQNEAQ (reference sequence). Trimming stripped 4 bases from V and 2 bases from J, with 11 bases between. CDR3 protein: CASSSTGTNTEAFF. CDR3 coding DNA: TGTGCCAGCAGCTCAACCGGGACTAACACTGAAGCTTTCTTT.

The V and J genes are TRBV13 and TRBJ1-1; maybe TRBD1 (5 bases). Germline CDR1 is PRHDT and CDR2 is FYEKMQ (reference sequence). The CDR3 runs to 13 residues. Trimming removed 5 bases from V and 4 bases from J, with 11 bases in between. CDR3 nucleotide sequence: TGTGCCAGCAGCCAGCAGGGATTCACTGAAGCTTTCTTT. Protein: CASSQQGFTEAFF. Supplemented by reference TRBV13 and TRBJ1-1, the full variable domain reads AAGVIQSPRHLIKEKRETATLKCYPIPRHDTVYWYQQGPGQDPQFLISFYEKMQSDKGSIPDRFSAQQFSDYHSELNMSSLELGDSALYFCASSQQGFTEAFFGQGTRLTVV.

The chain combines TRBV7-9 with TRBJ1-5; maybe TRBD1 (5 bases). CDR1 and CDR2 from the germline V gene are SEHNR and FQNEAQ (reference sequence). This CDR3 has 13 amino acids. The V and J ends lost 1 base and 11 bases respectively, with 12 bases between them. In DNA, the CDR3 is TGTGCCAGCAGCTTAGGAGGGGAGGAAGCCCAGCATTTT. The encoded protein is CASSLGGEEAQHF.

The chain uses TRBV7-9 and TRBJ1-2; 8 bases align to TRBD1. The CDR3 totals 15 residues. Per the germline V gene, CDR1 is SEHNR and CDR2 is FQNEAQ (reference sequence). The J segment lost 4 bases and the V segment lost 1 base, leaving 5 bases of the junction unmatched. CDR3 DNA sequence: TGTGCCAGCAGCTTAGAGAGGACAGGGACCTATGGCTACACCTTC. Its translation is CASSLERTGTYGYTF.

There are a few counts of this clone. The chain uses TRBV5-1 and TRBJ2-3, with 9 bases identical to TRBD2. The J segment lost 1 base and the V segment lost 4 bases, leaving 13 bases of the junction unmatched. The CDR3 length is 18 residues. The germline V gene has CDR1 SGHRS and CDR2 YFSETQ. CDR3 region: CASSPRPSGASGTDTQYF. The CDR3 DNA reads TGCGCCAGCAGCCCGAGGCCTAGCGGGGCCTCGGGCACAGATACGCAGTATTTT.

This clone was seen only once. The chain combines TRBV7-2 with TRBJ2-3; D is perhaps TRBD2 (6 bases). The CDR3 spans 16 residues. The V gene lost 1 base and the J gene lost 5 bases, with 16 bases spanning the gap. Germline loops: CDR1 SGHTA, CDR2 FQGNSA. The CDR3 sequence is CASSLGIAPGEDTQYF. DNA of the CDR3: TGTGCCAGCAGCTTAGGTATAGCGCCGGGGGAAGATACGCAGTATTTT.

V is TRBV7-5 and J is TRBJ2-1; no DNA check was done on the table's D call, TRBD1. TRBV7-5 is marked as a pseudogene. The CDR3 is made up of 16 amino acids. The CDR3 loop is CVRSLGRVTRDNEQFF. For the CDR3, the DNA is TGTGTCAGAAGCTTAGGCAGGGTAACACGGGACAATGAGCAGTTCTTC.

The CDR3 sequence is CASSYGSVRGYGYTF. The CDR3 DNA sequence: TGTGCCAGCAGTTACGGATCGGTCAGGGGCTATGGCTACACCTTC. The chain joins TRBV6-5 to TRBJ1-2, with a tentative D call TRBD1 (6 bases). The CDR3 sequence is 15 residues long. The V gene lost 2 bases and the J gene lost 4 bases, with 14 bases spanning the gap. Per the germline V gene, CDR1 is MNHEY and CDR2 is SVGAGI.

The V gene is TRBV9, the J gene TRBJ1-2; 9 nucleotides line up with TRBD1. This CDR3 contains 15 residues. V gave up 4 bases and J gave up 3 bases; unmatched junction bases: 7. Germline values: CDR1 SGDLS, CDR2 YYNGEE. The CDR3 spells CASSPPTGGDYGYTF. CDR3 in DNA: TGTGCCAGCAGCCCCCCGACAGGGGGAGACTATGGCTACACCTTC.

The V gene is TRBV19, the J gene TRBJ1-5, with D uncertain. The CDR3 has 13 amino acids. The germline CDR1 and CDR2 sequences are LNHDA and SQIVND (reference sequence). Deletions cut 3 bases from V and 5 bases from J, with 8 bases between. CDR3 in amino acids: CASSITRDQPQHF. CDR3 DNA: TGTGCCAGTAGTATCACCCGGGATCAGCCCCAGCATTTT. The whole variable domain, remainder taken from reference TRBV19 and TRBJ1-5, is DGGITQSPKYLFRKEGQNVTLSCEQNLNHDAMYWYRQDPGQGLRLIYYSQIVNDFQKGDIAEGYSVSREKKESFPLTVTSAQKNPTAFYLCASSITRDQPQHFGDGTRLSIL.

This chain joins TRBV5-6 and TRBJ2-5, with TRBD2 identical over 9 bases. Germline CDR1 is SGHDT and CDR2 is YYEEEE. After removal of 7 bases from V and 0 bases from J, the junction contained 4 bases not matched to a gene. The CDR3 runs to 14 residues. In nucleotides, the CDR3 is TGTGCCAGCGGGCTAGCGGGGTACCAAGAGACCCAGTACTTC. It yields the protein CASGLAGYQETQYF.

The V gene is TRBV6-6, the J gene TRBJ1-6, with D unclear. Trimming pared 7 bases from V and 0 bases from J, leaving 13 bases between. The CDR3 consists of 16 residues. Germline V gene sequence: CDR1 MNHNY, CDR2 SVGAGI (reference sequence). The CDR3 coding sequence is TGTGCCAGCAAACAAGGTGGGAGCTCCTATAATTCACCCCTCCACTTT. Translating it yields CASKQGGSSYNSPLHF.

The V and J genes are TRBV9 and TRBJ2-7, with 10 bases aligning to TRBD2. The V and J ends lost 2 bases and 2 bases, in that order; junction bases with no gene match: 4. Per germline, CDR1 SGDLS and CDR2 YYNGEE. The CDR3 consists of 15 residues. CDR3 DNA sequence: TGTGCCAGCAGCGTTAGCGGGGGGTCTACCTACGAGCAGTACTTC. This codes for CASSVSGGSTYEQYF. Using reference TRBV9 and TRBJ2-7 for the parts outside the CDR3, the full variable domain is DSGVTQTPKHLITATGQRVTLRCSPRSGDLSVYWYQQSLDQGLQFLIQYYNGEERAKGNILERFSAQQFPDLHSELNLSSLELGDSALYFCASSVSGGSTYEQYFGPGTRLTVT.

CDR3 in DNA: TGCGCCAGCAGCCAGACGCAGGGCCCTTCCTCCTACGAGCAGTACTTC. Translated, it gives CASSQTQGPSSYEQYF. The chain is built from TRBV4-1 and TRBJ2-7; D is possibly TRBD1 (5 bases). Germline V gives CDR1 MGHRA, CDR2 YSYEKL. Trimming removed 3 bases from V and 0 bases from J, with 15 bases in between. The CDR3 sequence is 16 residues long.

The chain combines TRBV7-2 with TRBJ1-2; D may be TRBD1 (5 bases). The CDR3 is made up of 14 amino acids. The V end was cut by 9 bases, the J end by 6 bases, with 20 bases between. CDR1 SGHTA and CDR2 FQGNSA come from the germline V gene. CDR3 region: CASNLFGQGDGYTF. The CDR3, as DNA: TGTGCCAGTAACCTTTTCGGGCAGGGTGATGGCTACACCTTC.